Listed below are T cell receptor beta chains from one sample, sequenced in a study of cytomegalovirus exposure and HLA in healthy donors. Clones were sequenced by immunoSEQ multiplex PCR, and TCRdb holds only the in-frame ones, with some missing. The sample carries around 200,000 clones, roughly 87% recorded once. The specimen was PBMCs. These receptors were taken from a man between 45 and 60 years old in good health and CMV-seronegative. CDR3s include the opening cysteine and the closing phenylalanine or tryptophan. D genes are given only for firm matches. Some rows mark clone size as missing; the rest say once, few, many or name a class of expanded clone.

clone_size,d_call,j_call,v_call,cdr3_nt,cdr3_aa
.,.,TRBJ1-6,TRBV6-5,TGTGCCAGCAGGTCAGGGATGGATTCACCCCTCCACTTT,CASRSGMDSPLHF
.,.,TRBJ1-2,TRBV6-1,TGTGCCAGCAGTGAAGGTGCTGGAGCGTATGGCTACACCTTC,CASSEGAGAYGYTF
.,.,TRBJ2-5,TRBV5-4,TGTGCCAGCAGCTGGCGGGGAGAGACCCAGTACTTC,CASSWRGETQYF
.,.,TRBJ2-5,TRBV30,TGTGCCTGGAGTGCCGGGGGTACGGAGACCCAGTACTTC,CAWSAGGTETQYF
.,TRBD2,TRBJ2-1,TRBV11-2,TGTGCCAGCAGCCCCCGACTAGCGGGAGGGGGCAATGAGCAGTTCTTC,CASSPRLAGGGNEQFF
.,.,TRBJ1-4,TRBV10-3,TGTGCCATCAGTTATAGGGGTGGAGAAAAACTGTTTTTT,CAISYRGGEKLFF
.,TRBD2,TRBJ2-5,TRBV11-3,TGTGCCAGCAGCTTACGGCTAGCGGGAGGTAGAGAGACCCAGTACTTC,CASSLRLAGGRETQYF
.,.,TRBJ1-4,TRBV29-1,TGCAGCGTCGCCGGACAGTTGGGTGAAAAACTGTTTTTT,CSVAGQLGEKLFF
.,TRBD2,TRBJ2-1,TRBV29-1,TGCAGCGCCCCTTCCGGTAGCGGGTACTACAATGAGCAGTTCTTC,CSAPSGSGYYNEQFF
.,.,TRBJ1-6,TRBV14,TGTGCCAGCAGCACGGAGCTTCGGTCACCCCTCCACTTT,CASSTELRSPLHF
.,TRBD1,TRBJ2-4,TRBV6-1,TGTGCCAGCAGTGTTCAGGGTGGACAGGAACTAGCCAAAAACATTCAGTACTTC,CASSVQGGQELAKNIQYF
.,.,TRBJ2-1,TRBV5-1,TGCGCCAGCAGCTTCCTCTACAATGAGCAGTTCTTC,CASSFLYNEQFF
.,.,TRBJ2-5,TRBV15,TGTGCCACCAGCAGAGATGATATTGGACAGCGGAACTTC,CATSRDDIGQRNF
.,TRBD1,TRBJ2-7,TRBV5-4,TGTGCCAGCAGCCCCGGGACAGAAACCTACGAGCAGTACTTC,CASSPGTETYEQYF
.,TRBD2,TRBJ2-3,TRBV5-1,TGCGCCAGCAGTAGCGGGGTTGTCTTCACAGATACGCAGTATTTT,CASSSGVVFTDTQYF
.,TRBD2,TRBJ2-3,TRBV7-2,TGTGCCAGCAGCCGGGGACTAGTTCCAGATACGCAGTATTTT,CASSRGLVPDTQYF
.,TRBD2,TRBJ2-1,TRBV19,TGTGCCAGTAAAGGGGGGACTAGCGGGTACAATGAGCAGTTCTTC,CASKGGTSGYNEQFF
.,.,TRBJ1-4,TRBV6-5,TGTGCCAGCAGTTATGGCTCAACTAATGAAAAACTGTTTTTT,CASSYGSTNEKLFF
.,TRBD2,TRBJ2-2,TRBV10-3,TGTGCCATCAGTGAGGCGGGGGATCACCGGGAGCTGTTTTTT,CAISEAGDHRELFF
.,TRBD1,TRBJ1-4,TRBV7-9,TGTGCCAGCAGCCGAACCTCGGGACAGGGGGCTATTTGGGAAAAACTGTTTTTT,CASSRTSGQGAIWEKLFF
.,.,TRBJ2-7,TRBV5-6,TGTGCCAGCAGCCCTACAGGGACCTACGAGCAGTACTTC,CASSPTGTYEQYF
.,.,TRBJ1-2,TRBV5-8,TGTGCCAGCAGCTCCTTCTATGGCTACACCTTC,CASSSFYGYTF
.,.,TRBJ1-2,TRBV5-1,TGCGCCAGCAGCTTGGGCGGATCCTTTGCCAACTATGGCTACACCTTC,CASSLGGSFANYGYTF
.,.,TRBJ2-1,TRBV6-5,TGTGCCAGCAGTTTAGGACTCCTTCTGCGTAATGAGCAGTTCTTC,CASSLGLLLRNEQFF
.,.,TRBJ2-5,TRBV5-1,TGCGCCAGCAGCAGACTGGTCCAAGAGACCCAGTACTTC,CASSRLVQETQYF
few,.,TRBJ1-2,TRBV2,TGTGCCAGCAGTGTCAGGTGGAACTATGGCTACACCTTC,CASSVRWNYGYTF
.,.,TRBJ2-5,TRBV5-1,TGCGCCAGCAGCTTGGGGCGGGGACGAGAGACCCAGTACTTC,CASSLGRGRETQYF
.,TRBD2,TRBJ2-7,TRBV9,TGTGCCAGCAGCGATGGCGGGAGTTGGGTCGGTGAGCAGTACTTC,CASSDGGSWVGEQYF